This record concerns one T cell receptor (beta chain) sequence. The antigen remains undetermined. This may stem from a read error, because a much larger clone lies one nucleotide away. This specimen comes from a study of T cells in Graves' hyperthyroidism and ophthalmopathy. At the level of the study: Initial diagnosis, before any treatment, was when peripheral blood was collected.

Patients showing uncontrolled infection, other autoimmune disease, pregnancy or lactation were ineligible. The PBMCs had their origin in approximately 10 ml of fresh peripheral blood. General study results and limits: Within blood appeared most thyroid clonotypes that had expanded above 0.001.

Using RNA transcripts as the source, TCR beta CDR3 regions were amplified. The study used the HTBI primer set for a first-round RT-PCR of the TCR CDR3. MiXCR, run by TCRdb on the multiplex PCR reads, gives a single entry per CDR3 protein. The sample holds some 400,000 distinct CDR3 sequences, approximately 13% seen once. V was cut by 11 bases and J by 1 base, with 19 bases left in between. The CDR3 is 15 amino acids. Germline assignment: CDR1 MNHEY and CDR2 SMNVEV (reference sequence). The receptor was derived from an older woman with Graves' hyperthyroidism. Material for sequencing was blood. V is TRBV27 and J is TRBJ2-3; D possibly matches TRBD1 or TRBD2 (5 bases each). CDR3 coding DNA: TGTGCCTGCGGACGACTGGGGCGGGGCACAGATACGCAGTATTTT. Translated: CACGRLGRGTDTQYF.